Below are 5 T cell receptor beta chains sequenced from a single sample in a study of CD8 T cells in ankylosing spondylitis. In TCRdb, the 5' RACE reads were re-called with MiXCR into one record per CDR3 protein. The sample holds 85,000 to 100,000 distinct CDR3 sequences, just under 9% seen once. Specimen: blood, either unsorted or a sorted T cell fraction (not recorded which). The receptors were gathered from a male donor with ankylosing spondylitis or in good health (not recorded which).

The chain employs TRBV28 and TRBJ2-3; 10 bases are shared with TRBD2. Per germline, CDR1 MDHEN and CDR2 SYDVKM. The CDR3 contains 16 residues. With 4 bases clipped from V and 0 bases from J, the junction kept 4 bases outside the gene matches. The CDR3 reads CASSYLAGVSTDTQYF. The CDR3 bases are TGTGCCAGCAGTTATCTAGCGGGGGTGAGCACAGATACGCAGTATTTT.

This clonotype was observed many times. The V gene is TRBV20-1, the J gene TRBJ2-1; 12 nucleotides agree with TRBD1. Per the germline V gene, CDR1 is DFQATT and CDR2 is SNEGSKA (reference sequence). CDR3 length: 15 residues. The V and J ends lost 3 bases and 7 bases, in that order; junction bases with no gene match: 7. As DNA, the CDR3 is TGCAGTGCTAGGGGGGGACAGGGGGCCTTTAATGAGCAGTTCTTC. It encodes CSARGGQGAFNEQFF.

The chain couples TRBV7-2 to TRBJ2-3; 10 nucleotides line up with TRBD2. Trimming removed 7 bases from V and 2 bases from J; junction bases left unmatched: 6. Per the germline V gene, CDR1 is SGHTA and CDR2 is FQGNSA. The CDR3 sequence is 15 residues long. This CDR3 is CASTWTSGSTDTQYF. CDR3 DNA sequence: TGTGCCAGCACCTGGACTAGCGGATCCACAGATACGCAGTATTTT.

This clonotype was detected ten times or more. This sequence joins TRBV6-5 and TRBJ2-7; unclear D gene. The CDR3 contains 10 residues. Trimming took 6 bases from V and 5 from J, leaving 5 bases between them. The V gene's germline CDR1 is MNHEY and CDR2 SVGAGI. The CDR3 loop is CASRGNEQYF. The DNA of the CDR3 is TGTGCCAGCAGGGGAAACGAGCAGTACTTC.

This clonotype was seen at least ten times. The CDR3 loop is CSADRETGGYTF. The DNA of the CDR3 is TGCAGTGCTGACAGGGAGACGGGTGGCTACACCTTC. The V and J genes are TRBV20-1 and TRBJ1-2; TRBD1 aligns across 7 bases. The CDR3 sequence is 12 residues long. Losses at the gene ends were 5 bases for V and 7 bases for J; bases not matched to a gene: 7. Looked up from germline, CDR1 is DFQATT and CDR2 is SNEGSKA (reference sequence).